Below are 15 T cell receptor beta chains sequenced from a single sample in a study of cytotoxic CD8 clonotypes in ibrutinib-treated CLL. Sequencing used immunoSEQ multiplex PCR; TCRdb keeps in-frame clones, though not all of them. Of about 200,000 clones listed, roughly 65% were seen once; the top ten hold about 6%. The sequences come from PBMCs, collected after 12 months of ibrutinib treatment. The receptors originated from a human donor with chronic lymphocytic leukemia.

This clone was seen more than once but under ten times. The rearrangement uses TRBV30 and TRBJ2-1; possibly TRBD1 for D (7 bases). In germline, CDR1 is GTSNPN, CDR2 SVGIG (reference sequence). This CDR3 contains 17 residues. The V gene lost 3 bases and the J gene lost 6 bases, with 24 bases spanning the gap. The CDR3: CAWRSQLWAGGGNEQFF. The CDR3 region has the DNA TGTGCCTGGAGAAGCCAACTATGGGCAGGGGGAGGCAATGAGCAGTTCTTC. The variable domain in full, with the rest retrieved from reference TRBV30 and TRBJ2-1, is SQTIHQWPATLVQPVGSPLSLECTVEGTSNPNLYWYRQAAGRGLQLLFYSVGIGQISSEVPQNLSASRPQDRQFILSSKKLLLSDSGFYLCAWRSQLWAGGGNEQFFGPGTRLTVL.

The CDR3 DNA reads as TGTGCCTGGAGTGTAGGGGGTTTCAGCTACGAGCAGTACTTC. Its translation is CAWSVGGFSYEQYF. This sequence joins TRBV30 and TRBJ2-7; D perhaps matches TRBD1 (6 bases). There are 14 residues in the CDR3. Trimming removed 0 bases from V and 3 bases from J, with 12 bases in between. Germline lookup yields CDR1 GTSNPN and CDR2 SVGIG (reference sequence).

This clone has just a few counts. V usage is TRBV2 and J usage is TRBJ1-2, with D uncertain. V was shortened by 7 bases and J by 6 bases, with 6 bases between the two germline ends. This CDR3 has 10 residues. The germline V gene has CDR1 SNHLY and CDR2 FYNNEI. The CDR3, as DNA: TGTGCCAGCAAGGGTAATGGCTACACCTTC. As protein: CASKGNGYTF. Full variable domain (remainder filled in from reference TRBV2 and TRBJ1-2): EPEVTQTPSHQVTQMGQEVILRCVPISNHLYFYWYRQILGQKVEFLVSFYNNEISEKSEIFDDQFSVERPDGSNFTLKIRSTKLEDSAMYFCASKGNGYTFGSGTRLTVV.

This CDR3 reads CASSSARGYGYTF. DNA of the CDR3: TGTGCCAGCAGTTCGGCCCGAGGCTATGGCTACACCTTC. The chain carries TRBV6-5 and TRBJ1-2; D is uncertain. V lost 4 bases to trimming and J lost 4 bases, with 10 bases between them. Looked up from germline, CDR1 is MNHEY and CDR2 is SVGAGI. This CDR3 region has 13 residues.

V gene TRBV28 combines with J gene TRBJ1-5; no firm D call. Germline V gene sequence: CDR1 MDHEN, CDR2 SYDVKM. The CDR3 loop spans 15 amino acids. Trimming took off 3 bases at V and 3 bases at J, with 12 bases between the two ends. This CDR3 is CASSFSGTVNQPQHF. CDR3 coding DNA: TGTGCCAGCAGTTTTTCGGGTACCGTCAATCAGCCCCAGCATTTT.

This clone was found once. V and J are TRBV4-3 and TRBJ2-5; no reliable D call. This CDR3 contains 15 residues. V was cut by 0 bases and J by 0 bases, with 8 bases left in between. CDR1 is LGHNA, CDR2 YSLEER, per germline. The CDR3 DNA reads TGCGCCAGCAGCCAAGATAACACAGACCAAGAGACCCAGTACTTC. Protein product: CASSQDNTDQETQYF.

The chain joins TRBV5-1 to TRBJ2-5, with a weak D call TRBD1 (6 bases). The V end was cut by 4 bases, the J end by 4 bases, with 14 bases between. Per the germline V gene, CDR1 is SGHRS and CDR2 is YFSETQ. This CDR3 comprises 14 residues. In DNA, the CDR3 is TGCGCCAGCAGCCCCCGGACAGACTTAGAGACCCAGTACTTC. This codes for CASSPRTDLETQYF.

The chain couples TRBV7-2 to TRBJ1-5; D is ambiguous. V dropped 6 bases and J dropped 3 bases, with 12 bases sitting between them. Germline V CDR1 and CDR2: SGHTA, FQGNSA. The CDR3 extends over 14 amino acids. The CDR3 protein is CASSPEGSNQPQHF. In DNA form, the CDR3 reads TGTGCCAGCAGTCCCGAGGGTTCCAATCAGCCCCAGCATTTT.

This clone has just a few counts. The chain joins TRBV9 to TRBJ2-7; D remains ambiguous. This CDR3 spans 13 amino acids. Germline V gene data show CDR1 as SGDLS and CDR2 as YYNGEE. Trimming removed 2 bases at V and 1 base at J, with 7 bases between. This CDR3 is CASSVLLSYEQYF. The DNA for the CDR3 is TGTGCCAGCAGCGTTCTACTTTCCTACGAGCAGTACTTC.

This sequence joins TRBV25-1 and TRBJ1-2; no definite D call. CDR3 size: 13 residues. Deletions cut 0 bases from V and 6 bases from J, with 8 bases between. Germline assignment: CDR1 MGHDK and CDR2 SYGVNS. The CDR3 DNA sequence: TGTGCCAGCAGTGAATATTGGGTCGATGGCTACACCTTC. Its translation: CASSEYWVDGYTF.

V usage is TRBV15 and J usage is TRBJ2-1, with 15 bases aligning to TRBD2. CDR1 LNHNV and CDR2 YYDKDF come from the germline V gene (reference sequence). V trimming: 7 bases; J trimming: 7 bases; junction bases outside the gene matches: 5. The CDR3 runs to 15 residues. The DNA of the CDR3 is TGTGCCACCACCCGAGGGACTAGCGGGAGGAATGAGCAGTTCTTC. Protein product: CATTRGTSGRNEQFF. Complete variable domain (other parts from reference TRBV15 and TRBJ2-1): DAMVIQNPRYQVTQFGKPVTLSCSQTLNHNVMYWYQQKSSQAPKLLFHYYDKDFNNEADTPDNFQSRRPNTSFCFLDIRSPGLGDTAMYLCATTRGTSGRNEQFFGPGTRLTVL.

The rearrangement joins TRBV5-5 to TRBJ2-7; 9 bases agree with TRBD2. The CDR3 consists of 14 residues. V lost 0 bases, J lost 3 bases, and 1 base stayed unmatched. Germline V gene data show CDR1 as SGHKS and CDR2 as YYEKEE (reference sequence). CDR3 region: CASSLGLADYEQYF. CDR3 DNA sequence: TGTGCCAGCAGCTTGGGACTAGCGGACTACGAGCAGTACTTC. Full variable domain (rest looked up from reference TRBV5-5 and TRBJ2-7): DAGVTQSPTHLIKTRGQQVTLRCSPISGHKSVSWYQQVLGQGPQFIFQYYEKEERGRGNFPDRFSARQFPNYSSELNVNALLLGDSALYLCASSLGLADYEQYFGPGTRLTVT.

This clone was seen only once. The V gene is TRBV30, the J gene TRBJ2-1; 11 positions match TRBD2. CDR1 is GTSNPN and CDR2 is SVGIG in the germline V gene (reference sequence). The CDR3 contains 19 residues. J lost 0 bases, V lost 4 bases, and 14 bases had no gene match. CDR3 sequence reads: CAWTSGLSGRGSSYNEQFF. DNA for the CDR3: TGTGCCTGGACGAGTGGCCTTAGCGGGAGGGGGAGCTCCTACAATGAGCAGTTCTTC.

This chain connects TRBV30 to TRBJ2-7, with 9 bases that match TRBD2. After removal of 0 bases from V and 0 bases from J, the junction contained 3 bases not matched to a gene. Germline CDR1 GTSNPN, CDR2 SVGIG (reference sequence). The CDR3 covers 15 residues. The DNA for the CDR3 is TGTGCCTGGAGTGTTAATAGCGGGAGCTCCTACGAGCAGTACTTC. Residues: CAWSVNSGSSYEQYF.

The CDR3 DNA reads as TGTGCCAGCAGCTCGGCGGAACAGCCGTATCAGCCCCAGCATTTT. Translating gives CASSSAEQPYQPQHF. The chain carries TRBV5-6 and TRBJ1-5; D gene uncertain. From germline, CDR1 is SGHDT and CDR2 YYEEEE. The CDR3 extends over 15 amino acids. The V gene lost 3 bases and the J gene lost 5 bases, with 15 bases spanning the gap.